This TCR beta chain is from a study of OX40 agonist ivuxolimab in advanced cancers. Profiling relied on immunoSEQ multiplex PCR, and the TCRdb table lists in-frame clones only, not all of them. The sample carries tens of thousands of clones, roughly 81% recorded once. Sequenced material: CD4+ or CD8+ T cells sorted from blood, taken in a trial of the OX40 agonist ivuxolimab. The TCR was taken from an adult with an advanced solid tumor such as melanoma, head and neck, liver or kidney cancer.

CDR3 DNA: TGTGCCAGCACCGACTCGAGGGGAAACACCATATATTTT. It specifies CASTDSRGNTIYF. The V gene is TRBV11-2, the J gene TRBJ1-3; D not certain. The CDR3 runs to 13 residues. V was shortened by 7 bases and J by 4 bases, with 11 bases between the two germline ends. From germline, CDR1 is SGHAT and CDR2 FQNNGV.